This TCR beta chain emerged from a study of blood T cell repertoires in COVID-19. Across the study: Donors in the United States, Italy and Spain gave samples during acute or convalescent COVID-19. Sample material is recorded as cDNA or gDNA derived from T cells, B-cell-depleted T cells, or PBMCs.

The CDR3 sequence is 19 residues long. Germline-derived CDR1 and CDR2 are SEHNR and FQNEAQ (reference sequence). Trimming took 4 bases from V and 5 from J; bases not matched to a gene: 21. Per the original data handling: Estimates of nucleated cell counts were drawn from the amplification of reference gene primers. TCRdb keeps only in-frame clones here, not all; method: immunoSEQ multiplex PCR. That table is the source of V, J and clone size, and D and trimming were worked out from the DNA. The table records about 140,000 clones, about 87% of them present only once. The sequenced sample consisted of peripheral blood. V gene TRBV7-9 combines with J gene TRBJ2-3, with 7 bases lining up with TRBD1. This TCR came from a human donor in a cohort sampled during active COVID-19. The CDR3 bases are TGTGCCAGCAGCTACAGGGGATTTATGGCGGCGCCGGCGGAAGATACGCAGTATTTT. It yields the protein CASSYRGFMAAPAEDTQYF.